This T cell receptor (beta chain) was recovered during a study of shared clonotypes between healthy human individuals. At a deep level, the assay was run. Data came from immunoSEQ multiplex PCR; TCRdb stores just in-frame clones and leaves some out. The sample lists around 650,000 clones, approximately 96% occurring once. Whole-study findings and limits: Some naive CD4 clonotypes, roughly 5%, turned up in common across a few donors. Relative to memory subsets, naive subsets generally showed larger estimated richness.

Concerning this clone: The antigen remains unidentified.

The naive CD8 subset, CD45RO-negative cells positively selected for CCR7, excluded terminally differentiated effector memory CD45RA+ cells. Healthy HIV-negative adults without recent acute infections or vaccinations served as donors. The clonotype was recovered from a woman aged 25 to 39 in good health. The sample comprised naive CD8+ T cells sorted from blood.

The DNA for the CDR3 is TGTGCCAGCAGCTTACAGACGGGGTGGCAGCTGCACGAGCAGTACTTC. Its protein is CASSLQTGWQLHEQYF. The rearrangement links TRBV7-6 to TRBJ2-7; the D gene is possibly TRBD2 (5 bases). V was clipped by 2 bases and J by 5 bases, with 19 bases between them. Germline V lookup: CDR1 SGHVS, CDR2 FNYEAQ. The CDR3 length is 16 residues. The variable domain in full, with the rest retrieved from reference TRBV7-6 and TRBJ2-7, is GAGVSQSPRYKVTKRGQDVALRCDPISGHVSLYWYRQALGQGPEFLTYFNYEAQQDKSGLPNDRFSAERPEGSISTLTIQRTEQRDSAMYRCASSLQTGWQLHEQYFGPGTRLTVT.